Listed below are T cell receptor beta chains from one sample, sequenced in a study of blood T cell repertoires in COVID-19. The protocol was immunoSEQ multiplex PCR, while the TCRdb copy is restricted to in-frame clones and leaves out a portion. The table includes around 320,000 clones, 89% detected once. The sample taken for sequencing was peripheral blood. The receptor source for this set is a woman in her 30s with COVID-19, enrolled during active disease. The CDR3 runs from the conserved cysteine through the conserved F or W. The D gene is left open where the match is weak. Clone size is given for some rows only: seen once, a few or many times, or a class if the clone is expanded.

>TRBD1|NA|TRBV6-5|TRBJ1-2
CASSYSTGGQYGYTF
TGTGCCAGCAGTTACTCGACAGGGGGCCAGTATGGCTACACCTTC
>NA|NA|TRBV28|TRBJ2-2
CASSLWGRSTTGELFF
TGTGCCAGCAGTTTATGGGGGCGGTCGACCACCGGGGAGCTGTTTTTT
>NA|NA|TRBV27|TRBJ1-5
CASSYRENQPQHF
TGTGCCAGCAGTTACAGGGAAAATCAGCCCCAGCATTTT
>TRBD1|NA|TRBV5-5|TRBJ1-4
CASSLHGTGINEKLFF
TGTGCCAGCAGCCTCCACGGGACAGGGATTAATGAAAAACTGTTTTTT
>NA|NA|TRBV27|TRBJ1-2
CASSLYPGNYGYTF
TGTGCCAGCAGTTTATACCCAGGGAACTATGGCTACACCTTC
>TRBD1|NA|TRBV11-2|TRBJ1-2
CASSHPGQGSYGYTF
TGTGCCAGCAGCCATCCAGGACAGGGTTCCTATGGCTACACCTTC
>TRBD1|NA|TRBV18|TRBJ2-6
CASSQRQGSSGANVLTF
TGTGCCAGCTCTCAAAGACAGGGAAGCTCTGGGGCCAACGTCCTGACTTTC
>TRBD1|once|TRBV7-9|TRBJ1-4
CASSSWDRGLVNEKLFF
TGTGCCAGCAGCTCGTGGGACAGGGGGCTTGTTAATGAAAAACTGTTTTTT
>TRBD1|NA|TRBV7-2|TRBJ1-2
CASSLALKGAGGYTF
TGTGCCAGCAGCTTAGCGCTAAAGGGGGCTGGAGGCTACACCTTC
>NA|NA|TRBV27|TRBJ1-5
CASSLGSYSNQPQHF
TGTGCCAGCAGTTTAGGCAGTTATAGCAATCAGCCCCAGCATTTT
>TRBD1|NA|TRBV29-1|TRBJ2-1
CSVGERDRFF
TGCAGCGTTGGGGAGAGGGACAGATTCTTC
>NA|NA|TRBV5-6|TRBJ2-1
CASSNLANEQFF
TGTGCCAGCAGTAATCTAGCCAATGAGCAGTTCTTC
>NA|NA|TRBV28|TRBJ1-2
CASIPRPPNYGYTF
TGTGCCAGCATCCCTAGGCCCCCTAACTATGGCTACACCTTC
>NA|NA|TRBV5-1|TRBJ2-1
CASSLEGAYNEQFF
TGCGCCAGCAGCTTGGAGGGGGCCTACAATGAGCAGTTCTTC
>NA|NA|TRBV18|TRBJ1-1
CASSADRMNTEAFF
TGTGCCAGCTCAGCGGACAGAATGAACACTGAAGCTTTCTTT
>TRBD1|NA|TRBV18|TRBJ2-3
CASSETGGPSTDTQYF
TGTGCCAGCTCGGAAACAGGGGGCCCTAGCACAGATACGCAGTATTTT
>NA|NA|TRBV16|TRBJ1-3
CASSQSPAGNTIYF
TGTGCCAGCAGCCAATCCCCGGCTGGAAACACCATATATTTT
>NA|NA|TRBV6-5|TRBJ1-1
CATRESDSTNTEAFF
TGTGCCACCCGGGAGTCTGACAGCACGAACACTGAAGCTTTCTTT
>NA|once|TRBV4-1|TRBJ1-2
CASSQGWGRRTYNGYTF
TGCGCCAGCAGCCAAGGGTGGGGGCGCAGGACGTACAATGGCTACACCTTC
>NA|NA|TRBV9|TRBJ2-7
CASSVEGYEQYF
TGTGCCAGCAGCGTAGAGGGGTACGAGCAGTACTTC
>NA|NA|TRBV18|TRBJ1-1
CASSLTGRYTEAFF
TGTGCCAGCTCCTTAACAGGGCGGTACACTGAAGCTTTCTTT
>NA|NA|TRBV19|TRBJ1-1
CASTYGDSTSEAFF
TGTGCCAGTACCTATGGAGACAGTACCTCTGAAGCTTTCTTT
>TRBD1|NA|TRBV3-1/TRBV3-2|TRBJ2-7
CASSSRTGRNEQYF
TGTGCCAGCAGCTCCAGGACAGGGAGGAACGAGCAGTACTTC
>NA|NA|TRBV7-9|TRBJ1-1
CASSPRGGLEEAFF
TGTGCCAGCAGCCCACGAGGGGGATTAGAGGAAGCTTTCTTT
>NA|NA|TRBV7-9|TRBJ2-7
CASSSPYEQYF
TGTGCCAGCAGCTCTCCCTACGAGCAGTACTTC
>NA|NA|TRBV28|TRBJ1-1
CASAGNTEAFF
TGTGCCAGCGCAGGGAACACTGAAGCTTTCTTT
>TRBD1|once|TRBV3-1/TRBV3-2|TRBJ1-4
CASSYGTGGEKLFF
TGTGCCAGCAGCTACGGGACAGGGGGCGAAAAACTGTTTTTT
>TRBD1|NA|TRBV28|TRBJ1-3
CASGTGLNTIYF
TGTGCCAGCGGGACAGGGCTGAACACCATATATTTT
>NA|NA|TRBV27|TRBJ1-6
CASQTKTGLGPLHF
TGTGCCAGCCAAACGAAAACAGGGTTGGGTCCCCTCCACTTT
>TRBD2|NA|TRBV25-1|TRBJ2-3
CASSLAGGLTDTQYF
TGTGCCAGCAGTCTAGCGGGGGGGCTAACAGATACGCAGTATTTT
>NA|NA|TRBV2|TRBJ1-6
CASSEMSSYNSPLHF
TGTGCCAGCAGTGAAATGAGCTCCTATAATTCACCCCTCCACTTT
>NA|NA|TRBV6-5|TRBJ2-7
CASSYSRGAYEQYF
TGTGCCAGCAGTTACTCCCGGGGTGCCTACGAGCAGTACTTC
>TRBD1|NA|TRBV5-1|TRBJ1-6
CASSPGDRGGSPLHF
TGCGCCAGCAGCCCGGGTGACAGGGGAGGCTCACCCCTCCACTTT
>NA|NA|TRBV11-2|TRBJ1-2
CASSFGGEGYTF
TGTGCCAGCAGCTTTGGAGGCGAGGGCTACACCTTC
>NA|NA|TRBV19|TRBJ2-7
CASSPLGLDSYEQYF
TGTGCCAGTAGCCCCCTGGGACTCGATTCCTACGAGCAGTACTTC
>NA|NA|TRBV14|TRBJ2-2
CASSPKITTGNTGELFF
TGTGCCAGCAGCCCCAAGATAACGACAGGGAACACCGGGGAGCTGTTTTTT
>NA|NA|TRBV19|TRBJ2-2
CASLQGYANTGELFF
TGTGCCAGCTTACAGGGTTACGCGAACACCGGGGAGCTGTTTTTT
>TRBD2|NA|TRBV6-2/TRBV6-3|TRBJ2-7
CASSYSGFTSGGIYEQYF
TGTGCCAGCAGTTACAGCGGATTCACTAGCGGGGGGATCTACGAGCAGTACTTC
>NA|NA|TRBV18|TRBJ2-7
CASSPLSIFSRGTVPKKLYEQYF
TGTGCCAGCTCACCGCTGAGTATTTTTAGTCGGGGGACAGTCCCTAAAAAGTTATACGAGCAGTACTTC
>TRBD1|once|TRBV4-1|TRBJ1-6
CASSQLNRGDNSPLHF
TGCGCCAGCAGCCAATTAAACAGGGGGGATAATTCACCCCTCCACTTT
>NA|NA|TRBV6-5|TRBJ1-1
CASSTDYMNTEAFF
TGTGCCAGCAGTACGGACTATATGAACACTGAAGCTTTCTTT
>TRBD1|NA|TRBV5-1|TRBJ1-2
CASNLGQGNGYTF
TGCGCCAGCAACCTGGGACAGGGGAACGGCTACACCTTC
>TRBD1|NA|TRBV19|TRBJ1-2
CASSIADRGYGYTF
TGTGCCAGTAGTATAGCGGACAGGGGTTATGGCTACACCTTC